This entry concerns a single T cell receptor beta chain. J was trimmed by 8 bases and V by 0 bases; bases with no gene match: 9. Germline assignment: CDR1 ENHRY and CDR2 SYGVKD. CDR3 length: 15 amino acids. The record originates from a study of OX40 agonist ivuxolimab in advanced cancers. Profiled with immunoSEQ multiplex PCR; TCRdb holds only in-frame clones, not every one. The data hold over 50,000 clones, with around 82% observed a single time. The receptor comes from an adult with an advanced solid tumor such as melanoma, head and neck, liver or kidney cancer. The sample in question was CD4+ or CD8+ T cells sorted from blood, obtained in a trial of the OX40 agonist ivuxolimab. V and J are TRBV10-3 and TRBJ1-2; 7 bases align to TRBD1. The CDR3: CAISESGQTPPGYTF. The CDR3 bases are TGTGCCATCAGTGAGTCGGGACAGACTCCACCAGGCTACACCTTC.